This entry is about one T cell receptor beta chain. This clonotype was seen only a few times. The specificity of this receptor is unknown. No qualities accompany the bases; no much larger clone lies one base away. The sample belongs to a study of molecular identifiers for immune sequencing clone quantification (dated 2018 in TCRdb). A note on the overall study: For a replicate experiment, RNA from approximately 20,000 or 100,000 naive CD8 T cells was divided into five aliquots, and four of the five aliquots were sequenced. The study was a methods study using CD8 T cells to benchmark molecular-identifier clustering-based TCR repertoire sequencing (MIDCIRS) and TCR RNA copy counting.

The library was obtained by PCR. Sequenced using a NextSeq 500. Bulk TCR libraries were prepared as previously described, using TCR primers listed in Table S5. The Qiagen AllPrep DNA/RNA kit was used to purify total RNA. Reads from multiple sequencing runs of the same library were pooled before analysis. Per the authors' processing: Reads were retained only if the reads had an exact TCR constant sequence, and the retained reads were trimmed to 150 nt and grouped according to their 12-nt molecular barcodes. Reads inside each barcode group were sub-clustered using a 15% Levenshtein threshold, and a quality-weighted consensus sequence was constructed for each RNA molecule. Non-functional sequences were filtered out, along with any lower-count sequence sitting one edit away from another sequence. Based on fitting two negative binomial distributions, any barcode sub-cluster with under 20% of the maximum read count was discarded. TCRdb reran the public reads through fastp at Q25 and MiXCR, keeping productive beta chains. Each CDR3 protein gets just one entry, which takes the most common genes and DNA from the rows behind it. TCRdb, not the original authors, processed these V and J calls. The sample data list 97,000 or so distinct CDR3 sequences, and about 35% of these were observed just once. Around a tenth of the sample belongs to the ten largest clones.

Naive CD8 T cell libraries were made from roughly 21,000 to 960,000 sorted cells using 10%, 30% or 50% of purified RNA. On a BD FACSAria II, naive CD8 T cells were FACS-sorted as CD8+CD4-CCR7+CD45RA+ and collected into RLT Plus buffer. To test detection sensitivity, Jurkat RNA equal to around nine TCR copies was added to samples of about 20,000-1,000,000 naive CD8 T cells. CD8 T cells were enriched using RosetteSep CD8+ T Cell Enrichment Cocktail and Ficoll-Paque, and the enriched cells then underwent ACK red cell lysis. The research as a whole found: The sizes of highly expanded clones could end up underestimated when identical TCR molecules share a barcode. Without barcode sub-clustering, chimeric consensus sequences inflated TCR diversity; chimeras reached as high as 47%. A single cell's worth of spiked-in Jurkat TCR RNA was reported detectable even among about a million naive CD8 T cells. In CMV-specific effector cells, clones with more than 20 RNA copies contained over 98% of molecules, whereas in naive cells such clones contained under 1% of molecules. The naive libraries included spiked-in Jurkat TCR RNA (fewer than eleven copies' worth), and this Jurkat TCR RNA is not part of the donor repertoire. About 3.1 recovered TCR RNA copies per cell were obtained by modeling, versus around 10 by digital PCR, implying a capture efficiency of about 30%.

The sample was naive CD8+ T cells from blood, with Jurkat cell RNA spiked in. The cell subset or site label corresponds to: FACS-sorted CD8+CD4-CCR7+CD45RA+ naive T cells. This receptor was taken from a human donor in good health. Some libraries in this study had Jurkat cell RNA spiked in.

Read as DNA, the sequence is TGTGCCAGCAGTTCACTAGCACCAGAGACCCAGTACTTC. The resulting protein is CASSSLAPETQYF. This chain is built from TRBV12-3 or TRBV12-4 and TRBJ2-5; TRBD2 is possibly the D segment (6 matching bases). Relative to germline, V is 4 bases shorter and J is 4 bases shorter, with 10 bases between their ends. The CDR3 covers 13 residues, taking in both the cysteine and the phenylalanine. CDR3 DNA only is kept here, 39 bases in frame from base 1.